These 11 T cell receptor beta chains were all obtained from the same sample, sequenced in a study of siplizumab effects on memory and regulatory T cells. Only in-frame clones appear in the TCRdb table, and some are missing; sequencing was by immunoSEQ multiplex PCR. Of nearly 95,000 clones listed, 94% are singletons. Sample: non-Treg CD4+ T cells sorted from blood. These receptors all come from a human donor in good health.

This chain joins TRBV4-1 and TRBJ2-7; 9 bases align to TRBD1. Germline V CDR1 and CDR2: MGHRA, YSYEKL. The CDR3 sequence is 13 residues long. With V trimmed by 8 bases and J by 3 bases, 5 bases remained unmatched. Written as DNA, the CDR3 is TGCGCCAGCGGAAGACAGGGGGGCTACGAGCAGTACTTC. Translated, it gives CASGRQGGYEQYF.

The chain is built from TRBV5-1 and TRBJ2-5; TRBD2 agrees at 8 bases. Germline V gene lookup returns CDR1 SGHRS and CDR2 YFSETQ. The V gene end was trimmed by 4 bases and the J gene end by 0 bases; junction bases not matched to a gene: 14. This CDR3 has 18 residues. The CDR3 DNA reads as TGCGCCAGCAGCCCCCACCCGAGGGGCGGGGGGTACCAAGAGACCCAGTACTTC. Its translation: CASSPHPRGGGYQETQYF.

V and J are TRBV10-3 and TRBJ2-3, with 10 bases aligning to TRBD2. CDR1 and CDR2 from the germline V gene are ENHRY and SYGVKD. This CDR3 is built from 13 residues. V trimming: 9 bases; J trimming: 6 bases; junction bases outside the gene matches: 6. CDR3 DNA: TGTGCCATAGCTAGCGGGAGAGTTGATACGCAGTATTTT. Its translation is CAIASGRVDTQYF.

The chain couples TRBV7-2 to TRBJ1-2, with a possible D match to TRBD1 (6 bases). The V gene lost 5 bases and the J gene lost 2 bases, with 12 bases spanning the gap. There are 14 residues in the CDR3. CDR1 is SGHTA and CDR2 is FQGNSA in the germline V gene. CDR3 sequence: CASSPDSLNYGYTF. CDR3 bases: TGTGCCAGCAGCCCGGACAGTTTAAACTATGGCTACACCTTC.

The chain carries TRBV7-2 and TRBJ1-1; no definite D call. This CDR3 is 13 amino acids long. Germline assignment: CDR1 SGHTA and CDR2 FQGNSA. V lost 6 bases and J 7 bases, leaving 15 bases between the germline ends. The CDR3 DNA reads TGTGCCAGCAGTCTCTATTCGGAGGGTGAAGCTTTCTTT. Translation gives CASSLYSEGEAFF.

V and J are TRBV30 and TRBJ2-7; D gene ambiguous. This CDR3 comprises 13 residues. CDR1 is GTSNPN and CDR2 is SVGIG in the germline V gene (reference sequence). V lost 0 bases to trimming and J lost 6 bases, with 12 bases between them. CDR3 DNA sequence: TGTGCCTGGAGTGTCGAGACATTCTCCGAGCAGTACTTC. It is translated as CAWSVETFSEQYF.

This chain connects TRBV29-1 to TRBJ2-3; D unclear. Germline V gene lookup returns CDR1 SQVTM and CDR2 ANQGSEA. CDR3 length: 15 amino acids. V lost 2 bases, J lost 1 base, and 13 bases lay in between. For the CDR3, the DNA is TGCAGCGTTGAACGTTCCGGGTTGGGCACAGATACGCAGTATTTT. It encodes CSVERSGLGTDTQYF.

The chain has TRBV9 and TRBJ1-1; 7 positions agree with TRBD1. J gave up 3 bases and V 3 bases, and 5 bases lay outside the gene matches. The CDR3 totals 14 residues. Looked up from germline, CDR1 is SGDLS and CDR2 is YYNGEE. CDR3 sequence: CASSEGTAYTEAFF. The CDR3 DNA follows: TGTGCCAGCAGCGAAGGGACAGCCTACACTGAAGCTTTCTTT.

The gene calls are TRBV30 and TRBJ1-5; no firm D call. This CDR3 spans 13 amino acids. Deletions cut 0 bases from V and 6 bases from J, with 9 bases between. CDR1 and CDR2 (germline): GTSNPN, SVGIG (reference sequence). Written as DNA, the CDR3 is TGTGCCTGGAGTGTACACGGCGGTCAGCCCCAGCATTTT. This sequence encodes CAWSVHGGQPQHF.

The chain recombines TRBV5-1 with TRBJ2-7, with 11 bases lining up with TRBD1. Germline CDR1 is SGHRS and CDR2 is YFSETQ. This CDR3 spans 14 amino acids. Trimming cost V 5 bases and J 6 bases; bases outside gene matches: 7. CDR3 bases: TGCGCCAGCAGGCGGACCGGGACAGGGGGCGAGCAGTACTTC. Encoded protein: CASRRTGTGGEQYF.

As DNA, the CDR3 is TGTGCCAGCTCACGGATTACAGGGGAGAGCTATGGCTACACCTTC. It encodes CASSRITGESYGYTF. The chain recombines TRBV18 with TRBJ1-2; 7 bases fit TRBD1. Germline V gene data show CDR1 as KGHSH and CDR2 as LQKENI. The CDR3 has 15 residues. The ends lost 4 bases at V and 4 bases at J; junction bases unmatched: 9.